A selection of T cell receptor beta chains follows, all from one sample in a study of T cell responses to AZD1222 COVID-19 vaccine. The data were produced by immunoSEQ multiplex PCR, yet TCRdb's version contains in-frame clones alone and is incomplete. The sample includes about 180,000 clones, roughly 93% of them seen just once. Here the sequenced sample was peripheral blood, taken 28 days after the second dose of the MenACWY control vaccine. These receptors came from an adult who received the MenACWY meningococcal vaccine as a control. Each CDR3 is given with its conserved first and last residue. Each record gives: V gene, D gene, J gene, clone size, CDR3 protein, CDR3 DNA. A D gene is named only where the DNA matches it firmly. Clone size is not always given. Where it is, it says once, few, many or a class for expanded clones.

TRBV5-1	TRBD1	TRBJ2-1	-	CASSFRTGSYNEQFF	TGCGCCAGCAGCTTTAGGACAGGTTCCTACAATGAGCAGTTCTTC
TRBV5-6	TRBD1	TRBJ1-1	-	CASSPQGWDTEAFF	TGTGCCAGCAGCCCACAGGGGTGGGACACTGAAGCTTTCTTT
TRBV6-1	TRBD2	TRBJ2-3	-	CASSEAHPQRGGLTQYF	TGTGCCAGCAGTGAAGCGCACCCCCAGCGGGGGGGCCTCACGCAGTATTTT
TRBV3-1/TRBV3-2	TRBD2	TRBJ2-4	-	CASSQVAGGLSKNIQYF	TGTGCCAGCAGCCAAGTAGCGGGGGGGCTGTCCAAAAACATTCAGTACTTC
TRBV28	-	TRBJ1-2	-	CASSLRPFEAHTF	TGTGCCAGCAGTTTGCGGCCTTTTGAGGCCCACACCTTC
TRBV7-7	-	TRBJ1-3	-	CASSLTRKAGNTIYF	TGTGCTAGCAGCTTAACCAGAAAGGCTGGAAACACCATATATTTT
TRBV7-6	TRBD2	TRBJ2-3	-	CASSFGAGVPDTQYF	TGTGCCAGCAGCTTCGGAGCGGGGGTGCCAGATACGCAGTATTTT
TRBV18	-	TRBJ1-1	few	CASSAEKGRNTEAFF	TGTGCCAGCTCGGCGGAGAAGGGGAGGAACACTGAAGCTTTCTTT
TRBV18	-	TRBJ1-1	-	CASSPDRTNTEAFF	TGTGCCAGCTCACCAGATAGGACGAACACTGAAGCTTTCTTT
TRBV30	TRBD1	TRBJ2-7	-	CAWSVRGRGIYEQYF	TGTGCCTGGAGTGTACGGGGCAGGGGGATCTACGAGCAGTACTTC